This TCR beta chain is from a study of siplizumab effects on memory and regulatory T cells. As for this clone: Its specificity is not known. At one of its ends the junction is not consistent with the germline gene, which may arise from a read error.

Findings and caveats of the study: The diversity of naive T cells seemed greater than that of memory cells, and their alloresponse contribution seemed major. Among alloreactive clones, only a minor fraction mapped to unstimulated subsets.

Germline V CDR1 and CDR2: MGHRA, YSYEKL. This CDR3 is built from 12 residues. The repertoire was sequenced with immunoSEQ multiplex PCR; TCRdb's copy has only in-frame clones and lacks some. The sample lists 50,000 or so clones; roughly 93% were seen once. The material sequenced was CD8+ T cells sorted from blood. This TCR came from a human donor in good health. The chain links TRBV4-1 to TRBJ2-7; D perhaps matches TRBD1 (6 bases). Written as DNA, the CDR3 is TGCGCCAGCAGCCACCTAACAGGACAGTTGCACTTC. Protein sequence: CASSHLTGQLHF.